Listed here are 30 T cell receptor beta chains from one sample, sequenced in a study of beta chain features in type 1 diabetes. What was sequenced were expressed TCRB transcripts, since all of the isolated RNA had been reverse transcribed. The table came from immunoSEQ multiplex PCR; TCRdb's copy has only in-frame clones and leaves some out. Of 200,000 to 250,000 clones listed, about a tenth are singletons. Sequences were obtained from central memory CD4+ T cells from blood. The receptor set was obtained from a man younger than 35 in good health.

This clone has more than one count but fewer than ten. This chain joins TRBV11-3 and TRBJ2-2; D is unresolved. Germline V gene lookup returns CDR1 SGHNT and CDR2 YENEEA. The CDR3 is 13 amino acids. V was shortened by 1 base and J by 5 bases, with 5 bases between the two germline ends. CDR3 sequence: CASSLVQTGELFF. CDR3 DNA: TGTGCCAGCAGCTTAGTCCAGACCGGGGAGCTGTTTTTT.

This chain links TRBV29-1 with TRBJ2-7; 10 nucleotides agree with TRBD1. The CDR3 has 12 amino acids. The V and J ends lost 7 bases and 5 bases, in that order; junction bases with no gene match: 5. The germline gives CDR1 SQVTM, CDR2 ANQGSEA. The CDR3 protein is CSAGTGVDEQYF. CDR3 coding DNA: TGCAGCGCAGGGACAGGGGTCGACGAGCAGTACTTC.

The rearrangement uses TRBV7-3 and TRBJ2-2; D is possibly TRBD2 (5 bases). The CDR3 has 15 amino acids. Germline V gene lookup returns CDR1 SGHTA and CDR2 FQGTGA. V was shortened by 5 bases and J by 5 bases, with 15 bases between the two germline ends. The CDR3 DNA reads TGTGCCAGCAGCACCCTCGGGATAAGAACCGGGGAGCTGTTTTTT. Its translation: CASSTLGIRTGELFF.

This clone was detected a few times. The V and J genes are TRBV12-5 and TRBJ2-5; the D gene is possibly TRBD1 (5 bases). The germline CDR1 and CDR2 sequences are LGHNT and FRNRAP. Trimming took off 4 bases at V and 1 base at J, with 13 bases between the two ends. This CDR3 region has 15 residues. The CDR3 nucleotides read TGTGCTAGTGGTTCGGTGCAGGGTTTCCAAGAGACCCAGTACTTC. It encodes CASGSVQGFQETQYF.

This chain links TRBV6-1 with TRBJ2-1, with 14 positions matching TRBD2. The V gene end was trimmed by 3 bases and the J gene end by 9 bases; junction bases not matched to a gene: 7. The CDR3 is 16 residues long. In germline, CDR1 is MNHNS, CDR2 SASEGT. CDR3 sequence: CASSDRTSGRTGEQFF. CDR3 nucleotides: TGTGCCAGCAGTGACAGGACTAGCGGGAGGACGGGTGAGCAGTTCTTC.

For this clone: This likely traces to a read error, being one base from a far larger clone. The chain joins TRBV9 to TRBJ2-5; TRBD2 aligns across 7 bases. Germline loops: CDR1 SGDLS, CDR2 YYNGEE. This CDR3 has 16 residues. CDR3 amino acids: CARSVGDPGTMETQYF. Written as DNA, the CDR3 is TGTGCCCGCAGCGTGGGGGACCCCGGGACTATGGAGACCCAGTACTTC.

This clone was seen more than once but under ten times. The chain couples TRBV4-1 to TRBJ2-3; TRBD2 matches 13 bases. Trimming removed 0 bases from V and 4 bases from J; junction bases left unmatched: 4. The germline CDR1 and CDR2 sequences are MGHRA and YSYEKL. The CDR3 covers 17 residues. CDR3 sequence (DNA): TGCGCCAGCAGCCAAGACGGACTAGCGGGAGAGGCAGATACGCAGTATTTT. Its translation is CASSQDGLAGEADTQYF.

The V and J genes are TRBV9 and TRBJ1-3; D is undetermined. This CDR3 contains 14 residues. Deletions cut 4 bases from V and 3 bases from J, with 11 bases between. Germline V lookup: CDR1 SGDLS, CDR2 YYNGEE. The CDR3: CASSPSSLGNTIYF. CDR3 nucleotide sequence: TGTGCCAGCAGCCCATCTTCTCTTGGAAACACCATATATTTT.

This chain links TRBV9 with TRBJ2-1; 8 bases map to TRBD2. The germline V gene has CDR1 SGDLS and CDR2 YYNGEE. V lost 3 bases to trimming and J lost 3 bases; unmatched junction nucleotides: 5. This CDR3 spans 15 amino acids. For the CDR3, the DNA is TGTGCCAGCAGCGCCGGGACTAGGATCTACAATGAGCAGTTCTTC. Its protein is CASSAGTRIYNEQFF.

This clone was seen a handful of times. This chain joins TRBV7-8 and TRBJ1-1; D is undetermined. V lost 2 bases and J 1 base, leaving 8 bases between the germline ends. Germline V gene sequence: CDR1 SGHVS, CDR2 FQNEAQ. This CDR3 contains 14 residues. The CDR3 sequence: CASSLIGRNTEAFF. CDR3 coding DNA: TGTGCCAGCAGCTTAATCGGGCGGAACACTGAAGCTTTCTTT.

This clone was observed a few times. This rearrangement joins TRBV9 to TRBJ2-1; unclear D gene. CDR1 and CDR2 (germline): SGDLS, YYNGEE. V gave up 3 bases and J gave up 16 bases, with 20 bases separating them. This CDR3 contains 13 residues. The CDR3 bases are TGTGCCAGCAGCGGAGCAATCGACCCCCCTAGATTCTTC. Protein product: CASSGAIDPPRFF.

This clone has at least ten counts. The gene calls are TRBV4-3 and TRBJ1-2; 12 bases match TRBD1. The CDR3 contains 13 residues. Germline-derived CDR1 and CDR2 are LGHNA and YSLEER. Trimming cost V 4 bases and J 8 bases; bases outside gene matches: 2. The CDR3 region has the DNA TGCGCCAGCAGCCGGGGACAGGGGGCCGGCTACACCTTC. As protein: CASSRGQGAGYTF.

This chain links TRBV2 with TRBJ2-7, with TRBD1 matching 7 bases. With 5 bases clipped from V and 1 base from J, the junction kept 2 bases outside the gene matches. CDR3 length: 13 amino acids. CDR1 SNHLY and CDR2 FYNNEI come from the germline V gene. The DNA of the CDR3 is TGTGCCAGCAGTCCGGACAGGTCCTACGAGCAGTACTTC. Its protein is CASSPDRSYEQYF.

The rearrangement links TRBV18 to TRBJ2-1; 8 nucleotides match TRBD2. V lost 3 bases and J lost 10; bases outside the gene matches: 8. The length of the CDR3 is 14 residues. CDR1 is KGHSH and CDR2 is LQKENI in the germline V gene. Written as DNA, the CDR3 is TGTGCCAGCTCACCCTCAAGCGGGAGCGGAGAGCAGTTCTTC. Its protein product is CASSPSSGSGEQFF.

This clone has more than one count but fewer than ten. The chain links TRBV7-9 to TRBJ2-1, with TRBD2 matching over 9 bases. The germline V gene encodes CDR1 SEHNR and CDR2 FQNEAQ (reference sequence). J was trimmed by 6 bases and V by 1 base; bases with no gene match: 4. The CDR3 sequence is 15 residues long. The CDR3 reads CASSLVSGSFNEQFF. DNA for the CDR3: TGTGCCAGCAGCTTAGTTAGCGGGAGTTTCAATGAGCAGTTCTTC.

This clone was observed a few times. V gene TRBV6-5 combines with J gene TRBJ2-3; D might be TRBD2 (5 bases). The V gene's germline CDR1 is MNHEY and CDR2 SVGAGI. With 6 bases removed from V and 4 bases from J, the gap between germline ends came to 14 bases. CDR3 length: 14 amino acids. This chain's CDR3 is CASSRTSSADTQYF. CDR3 DNA: TGTGCCAGCAGCCGAACTAGTTCCGCAGATACGCAGTATTTT.

This rearrangement joins TRBV5-1 to TRBJ2-3, with D possibly being TRBD2 (6 bases). Per germline, CDR1 SGHRS and CDR2 YFSETQ. The CDR3 runs to 17 residues. V was pared by 0 bases and J by 2 bases, with 16 bases between. The CDR3 reads CASSLAVGGGPTDTQYF. In nucleotides, the CDR3 is TGCGCCAGCAGCTTGGCCGTCGGGGGAGGCCCCACAGATACGCAGTATTTT.

This clone was observed a few times. The chain has TRBV7-2 and TRBJ2-7; TRBD2 aligns across 10 bases. Germline CDR1 and CDR2: SGHTA and FQGNSA. This CDR3 region has 16 residues. V trimming: 1 base; J trimming: 4 bases; junction bases outside the gene matches: 7. The CDR3: CASSLGIGSGRYEQYF. In DNA, the CDR3 is TGTGCCAGCAGCTTAGGGATCGGTAGCGGGAGGTACGAGCAGTACTTC.

This rearrangement joins TRBV30 to TRBJ2-5; 12 nucleotides line up with TRBD2. This CDR3 has 15 residues. CDR1 is GTSNPN, CDR2 SVGIG, per germline (reference sequence). Trimming removed 2 bases from V and 4 bases from J; junction bases left unmatched: 5. The CDR3 DNA reads TGTGCCTGGAGTCTATGGACTAGCGGGACAGAGACCCAGTACTTC. It codes for CAWSLWTSGTETQYF.

In this sample, this clone turned up a few times. The gene calls are TRBV6-6 and TRBJ2-3; D perhaps matches TRBD2 (5 bases). This CDR3 is built from 13 residues. The germline CDR1 and CDR2 sequences are MNHNY and SVGAGI (reference sequence). Trimming pared 7 bases from V and 8 bases from J, leaving 16 bases between. DNA for the CDR3: TGTGCCAGCACCCGGGAAACGGCGGGTACGCAGTATTTT. It yields the protein CASTRETAGTQYF.

In this sample, this clone turned up a few times. The chain combines TRBV7-9 with TRBJ2-1; D perhaps matches TRBD2 (5 bases). Between the trimmed V and J ends, which lost 4 bases and 7 bases, there was a span of 14 bases. The CDR3 covers 14 residues. Germline CDR1 is SEHNR and CDR2 is FQNEAQ (reference sequence). The chain's CDR3 is CASSSLEGLNEQFF. The CDR3, as DNA: TGTGCCAGCAGCTCCCTAGAGGGCCTAAATGAGCAGTTCTTC.

This clone was counted a few times. The V call is TRBV6-1, the J call TRBJ2-1; possibly TRBD2 for D (5 bases). The germline V gene encodes CDR1 MNHNS and CDR2 SASEGT. CDR3 length: 15 residues. Trimming took 3 bases from V and 3 from J, leaving 12 bases between them. The CDR3 reads CASSERARFYNEQFF. The CDR3 DNA reads TGTGCCAGCAGTGAGCGGGCCAGGTTCTACAATGAGCAGTTCTTC.

This clone was observed a handful of times. The V gene is TRBV2, the J gene TRBJ2-7, with 12 bases matching TRBD2. The trim removed 5 bases at V and 5 bases at J, leaving 7 bases unmatched. The CDR3 spans 15 residues. Germline-derived CDR1 and CDR2 are SNHLY and FYNNEI. Written as DNA, the CDR3 is TGTGCCAGCAGTCGACTAGCGGGAGTCCCCAACGAGCAGTACTTC. Protein sequence: CASSRLAGVPNEQYF.

In this sample, this clone turned up a few times. The V gene is TRBV30, the J gene TRBJ1-4; the match to TRBD1 covers 7 bases. Trimming took 3 bases from V and 7 from J; bases not matched to a gene: 5. The CDR3 consists of 13 residues. The germline V gene has CDR1 GTSNPN and CDR2 SVGIG (reference sequence). CDR3 protein: CAWRSRGTEKLFF. DNA for the CDR3: TGTGCCTGGAGGTCCAGGGGGACTGAAAAACTGTTTTTT.

The chain combines TRBV7-9 with TRBJ2-3, with TRBD1 identical over 9 bases. Germline-derived CDR1 and CDR2 are SEHNR and FQNEAQ (reference sequence). The CDR3 has 16 amino acids. J was trimmed by 4 bases and V by 5 bases; bases with no gene match: 10. CDR3 bases: TGTGCCAGCAGCCGCGGACAGGGGAGTGTTGCAGATACGCAGTATTTT. This gives the protein CASSRGQGSVADTQYF.

This clone was detected a few times. The rearrangement links TRBV6-6 to TRBJ2-3; 7 bases align to TRBD1. With V trimmed by 8 bases and J by 0 bases, 8 bases remained unmatched. The germline CDR1 and CDR2 sequences are MNHNY and SVGAGI (reference sequence). The CDR3 is 15 amino acids. The CDR3 sequence is CASGPGQMSTDTQYF. The DNA of the CDR3 is TGTGCCAGCGGCCCGGGACAGATGAGCACAGATACGCAGTATTTT.

This clone occurred a few times. One end of the junction fails to match germline, which may point to a read error. V and J are TRBV9 and TRBJ1-1, with D unresolved. The CDR3 totals 15 residues. CDR1 SGDLS and CDR2 YYNGEE come from the germline V gene. The CDR3 loop reads CAISPGTTQDTEAFF. The CDR3 coding sequence is TGTGCCATCAGCCCCGGCACCACTCAGGACACTGAAGCTTTCTTT.

This chain links TRBV6-5 with TRBJ1-5; D is uncertain. V was shortened by 5 bases and J by 4 bases, with 12 bases between the two germline ends. The CDR3 is 14 residues long. CDR1 and CDR2 (germline): MNHEY, SVGAGI. The CDR3 DNA reads TGTGCCAGCAGTGACATGACCTGGAATCAGCCCCAGCATTTT. This gives the protein CASSDMTWNQPQHF.

There are a few counts of this clone. The chain joins TRBV9 to TRBJ2-6; D is unresolved. Trimming left V 0 bases short and J 4 bases short, with 8 bases between. Germline V gene data show CDR1 as SGDLS and CDR2 as YYNGEE. The CDR3 has 15 residues. The CDR3 DNA reads as TGTGCCAGCAGCGTAGGATCTAACGGGGCCAACGTCCTGACTTTC. Amino acids: CASSVGSNGANVLTF.

This clone was counted between two and nine times. The rearrangement joins TRBV29-1 to TRBJ2-3, with unresolved D. Germline loops: CDR1 SQVTM, CDR2 ANQGSEA. The CDR3 loop spans 11 amino acids. The CDR3 reads CTATSTDTQYF. Here the CDR3 DNA reads TGCACCGCTACCTCCACAGATACGCAGTATTTT.